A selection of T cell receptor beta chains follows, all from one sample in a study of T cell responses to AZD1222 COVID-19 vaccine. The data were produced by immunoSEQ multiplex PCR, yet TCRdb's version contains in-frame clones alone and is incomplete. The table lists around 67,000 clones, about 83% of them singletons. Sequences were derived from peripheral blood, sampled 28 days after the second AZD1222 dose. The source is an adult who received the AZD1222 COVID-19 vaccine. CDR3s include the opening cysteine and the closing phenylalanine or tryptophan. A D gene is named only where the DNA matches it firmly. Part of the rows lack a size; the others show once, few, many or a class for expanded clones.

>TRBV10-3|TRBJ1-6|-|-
CAISEDRTSPLHF
TGTGCCATCAGTGAAGACAGAACGTCACCCCTCCACTTT
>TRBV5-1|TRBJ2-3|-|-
CASSLGTASTDTQYF
TGCGCCAGCAGCTTGGGAACAGCTAGCACAGATACGCAGTATTTT
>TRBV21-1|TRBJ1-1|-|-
CASSLHRQGNTEAFF
TGTGCCAGCAGCCTACATAGACAGGGGAACACTGAAGCTTTCTTT
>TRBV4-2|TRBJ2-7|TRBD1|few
CASSPERRGRTYEQYF
TGTGCCAGCAGCCCGGAAAGAAGGGGGCGTACCTACGAGCAGTACTTC
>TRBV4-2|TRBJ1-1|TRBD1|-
CASSQGLISPDRDNTEAFF
TGTGCCAGCAGCCAGGGCCTCATCTCTCCGGACAGGGATAACACTGAAGCTTTCTTT
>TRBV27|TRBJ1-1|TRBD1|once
CASSLLGTGGLGTEAFF
TGTGCCAGCAGTTTACTCGGGACAGGGGGTTTGGGCACTGAAGCTTTCTTT
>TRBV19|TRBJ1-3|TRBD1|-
CAIGDRDSSGNTIYF
TGTGCCATTGGGGACCGGGACAGCTCTGGAAACACCATATATTTT
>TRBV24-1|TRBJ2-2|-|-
CATSDADRGWAGELFF
TGTGCCACCAGTGATGCGGACCGAGGCTGGGCCGGGGAGCTGTTTTTT
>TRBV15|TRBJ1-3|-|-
CATKAGALLRFSGNTIYF
TGTGCCACCAAAGCCGGGGCTCTACTGAGATTCTCTGGAAACACCATATATTTT
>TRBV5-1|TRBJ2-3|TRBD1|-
CASSSGLRDRVSGDTQYF
TGCGCCAGCAGCTCAGGACTTCGGGACAGGGTGTCCGGAGATACGCAGTATTTT
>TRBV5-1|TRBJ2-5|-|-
CASTQGLETQYF
TGCGCCAGCACACAGGGTTTGGAGACCCAGTACTTC
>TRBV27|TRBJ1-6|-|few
CASKGVGSPLHF
TGTGCCAGCAAAGGTGTTGGTTCACCCCTCCACTTT
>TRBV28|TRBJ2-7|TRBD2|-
CASSQPERGSPAEQYF
TGTGCCAGCAGTCAACCCGAGCGGGGGAGTCCAGCCGAGCAGTACTTC
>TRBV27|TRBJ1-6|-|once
CASSFIGSPLHF
TGTGCCAGCAGTTTTATTGGTTCACCCCTCCACTTT
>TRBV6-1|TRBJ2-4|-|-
CASSESGVDIQYF
TGTGCCAGCAGTGAGTCCGGAGTCGACATTCAGTACTTC
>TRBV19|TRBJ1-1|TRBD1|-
CASSLSGGAPEAFF
TGTGCCAGTAGTCTCTCAGGGGGCGCGCCTGAAGCTTTCTTT
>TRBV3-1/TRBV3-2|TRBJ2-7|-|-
CASSQIVHEQYF
TGTGCCAGCAGCCAGATCGTCCACGAGCAGTACTTC
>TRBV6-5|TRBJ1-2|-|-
CASRETVNYGYTF
TGTGCCAGCAGAGAGACGGTTAACTATGGCTACACCTTC
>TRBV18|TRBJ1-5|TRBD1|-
CASSPGQGFFQPQHF
TGTGCCAGCTCACCGGGACAGGGGTTCTTTCAGCCCCAGCATTTT
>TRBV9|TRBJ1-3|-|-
CASSSGWGNTIYF
TGTGCCAGCAGCTCAGGTTGGGGAAACACCATATATTTT
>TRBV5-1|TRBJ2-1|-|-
CASRSGQHNEQFF
TGCGCCAGCAGATCTGGACAGCACAATGAGCAGTTCTTC
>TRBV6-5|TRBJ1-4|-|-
CASRLRGELGEKLFF
TGTGCCAGCCGGTTACGAGGGGAGTTGGGGGAAAAACTGTTTTTT
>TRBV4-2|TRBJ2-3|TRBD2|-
CASSQDRGSGGYTQYF
TGTGCCAGCAGCCAAGATCGAGGAAGCGGGGGCTATACGCAGTATTTT
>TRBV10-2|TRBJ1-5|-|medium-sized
CASSETGYQPQHF
TGCGCCAGCAGTGAGACGGGTTATCAGCCCCAGCATTTT
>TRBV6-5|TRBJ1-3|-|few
CASSYSFTSGNTIYF
TGTGCCAGCAGTTACTCGTTCACCTCTGGAAACACCATATATTTT